The 5 T cell receptor beta chains listed next were all sequenced from one sample in a study of T cell repertoires in cytomegalovirus infection. TCRdb recomputed calls from the reads with MiXCR, one row per CDR3 protein. The data hold over 150,000 distinct CDR3 sequences, with about 17% observed a single time. Source material: CD8+ T cells from PBMCs. Receptors originate from a human donor in good health (CMV status not recorded). Some clones in this sample may be carry-over from other donors' samples.

There are many counts of this clonotype. The genes are TRBV5-1 and TRBJ1-2; a weak D match, TRBD1 (6 bases). This CDR3 is 15 amino acids long. V was clipped by 4 bases and J by 2 bases, with 15 bases between them. Germline V gene lookup returns CDR1 SGHRS and CDR2 YFSETQ. This CDR3 reads CASSQYLDSNYGYTF. The CDR3 region has the DNA TGCGCCAGCAGCCAGTACCTGGACAGCAACTATGGCTACACCTTC.

V is TRBV29-1 and J is TRBJ2-6; D is ambiguous. Per the germline V gene, CDR1 is SQVTM and CDR2 is ANQGSEA. V shed 0 bases and J shed 0 bases, with 6 bases lying between them. The CDR3 is 15 residues long. The CDR3 region is CSVEDLSSGANVLTF. Written as DNA, the CDR3 is TGCAGCGTTGAAGATCTATCCTCTGGGGCCAACGTCCTGACTTTC.

A few counts support this clonotype. The chain couples TRBV7-2 to TRBJ2-5; TRBD1 aligns across 7 bases. The V gene end was trimmed by 1 base and the J gene end by 2 bases; junction bases not matched to a gene: 13. Germline V gives CDR1 SGHTA, CDR2 FQGNSA. This CDR3 has 18 residues. Here the CDR3 reads CASSLVVYSGTVQETQYF. CDR3 coding DNA: TGTGCCAGCAGCTTAGTAGTTTACTCTGGGACAGTTCAAGAGACCCAGTACTTC.

J is TRBJ2-1 and V is TRBV7-8; 8 bases are shared with TRBD2. The CDR3 runs 14 residues. Germline CDR1 reads SGHVS; CDR2 reads FQNEAQ. V trimming: 1 base; J trimming: 5 bases; junction bases outside the gene matches: 1. The CDR3 spells CASSLDSGDNEQFF. DNA of the CDR3: TGTGCCAGCAGCTTAGATAGCGGGGACAATGAGCAGTTCTTC.

This clonotype was counted ten times or more. This chain links TRBV6-1 with TRBJ2-3, with D perhaps matching TRBD2 (5 bases). Trimming cost V 7 bases and J 6 bases, with 17 bases left between them. Germline CDR1 is MNHNS and CDR2 is SASEGT. The CDR3 covers 14 residues. The CDR3 reads CASTLVGVADTQYF. CDR3 bases: TGTGCCAGCACTCTTGTCGGGGTAGCGGATACGCAGTATTTT.